This T cell receptor (beta chain) was sequenced in a study of control samples from healthy donors and cancer patients (TCRdb year 2020). About this clone itself: Its antigen remains undetermined. Nothing much larger sits one base from this clone, and base qualities are not available.

Taken from cysteine to phenylalanine, the CDR3 has 13 residues. CDR3 DNA is the only sequence kept; it has 39 bases, read in frame from the first base. V and J are truncated by 2 bases and 2 bases respectively, leaving an intervening sequence of 6 bases. According to the germline V gene (reference sequence), CDR1 reads LNHNV and CDR2 reads YYDKDF. Library preparation used the immunoSEQ multiplex PCR assay. Sourced from immuneACCESS, this table was stored by TCRdb with only in-frame sequences that have V and J called. A share of the clones is absent; for the studies checked, an unresolved V gene accounts for under half, and the remainder has no known explanation. This sample comprises around 81,000 clones, 85% to 95% of them detected only once. Jointly, the top ten make up roughly 1.5% of the sample.

Sequencing used blood. The sequence was collected from a woman aged 30 to 39 in good health. The V and J genes are TRBV15 and TRBJ1-1; the D gene identity is not certain. The DNA reads as follows: TGTGCCACCAGCAGAACAGCCAACACTGAAGCTTTCTTT. This is translated as CATSRTANTEAFF.